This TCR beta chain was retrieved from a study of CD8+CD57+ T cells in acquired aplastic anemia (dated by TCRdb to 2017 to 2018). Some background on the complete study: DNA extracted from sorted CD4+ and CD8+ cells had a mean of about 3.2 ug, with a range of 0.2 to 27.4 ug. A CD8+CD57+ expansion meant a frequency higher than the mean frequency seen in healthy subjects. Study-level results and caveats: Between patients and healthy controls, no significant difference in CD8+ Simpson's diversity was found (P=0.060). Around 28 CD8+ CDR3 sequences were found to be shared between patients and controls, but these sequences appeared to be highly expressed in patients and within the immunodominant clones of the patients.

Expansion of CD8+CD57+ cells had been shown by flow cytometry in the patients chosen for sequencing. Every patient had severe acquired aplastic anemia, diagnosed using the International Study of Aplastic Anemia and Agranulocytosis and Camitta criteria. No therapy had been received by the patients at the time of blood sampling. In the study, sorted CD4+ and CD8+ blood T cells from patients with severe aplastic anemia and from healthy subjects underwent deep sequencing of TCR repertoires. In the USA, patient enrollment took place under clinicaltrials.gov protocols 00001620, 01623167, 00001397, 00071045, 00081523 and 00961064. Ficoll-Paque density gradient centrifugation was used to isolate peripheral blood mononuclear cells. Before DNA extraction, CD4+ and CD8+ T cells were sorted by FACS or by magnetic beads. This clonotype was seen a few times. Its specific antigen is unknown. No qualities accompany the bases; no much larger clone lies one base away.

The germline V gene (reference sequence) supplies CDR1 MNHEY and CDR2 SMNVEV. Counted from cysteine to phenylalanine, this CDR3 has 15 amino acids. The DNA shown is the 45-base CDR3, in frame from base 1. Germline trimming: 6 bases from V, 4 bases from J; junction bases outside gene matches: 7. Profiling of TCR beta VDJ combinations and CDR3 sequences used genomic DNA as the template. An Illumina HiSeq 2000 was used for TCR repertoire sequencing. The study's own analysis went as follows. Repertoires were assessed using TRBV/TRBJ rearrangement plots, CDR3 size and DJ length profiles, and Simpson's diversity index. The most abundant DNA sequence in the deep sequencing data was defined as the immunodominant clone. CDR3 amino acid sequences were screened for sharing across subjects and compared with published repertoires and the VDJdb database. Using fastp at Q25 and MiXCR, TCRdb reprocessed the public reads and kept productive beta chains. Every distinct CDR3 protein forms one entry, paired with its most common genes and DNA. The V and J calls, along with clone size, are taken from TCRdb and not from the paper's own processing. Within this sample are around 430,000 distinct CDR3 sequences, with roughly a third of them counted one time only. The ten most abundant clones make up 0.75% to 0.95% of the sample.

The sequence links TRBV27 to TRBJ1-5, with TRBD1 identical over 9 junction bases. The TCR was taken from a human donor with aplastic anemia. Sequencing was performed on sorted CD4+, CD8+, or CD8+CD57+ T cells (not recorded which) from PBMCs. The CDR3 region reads CASRPYGQGNQPQHF. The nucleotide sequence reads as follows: TGTGCCAGCAGACCTTACGGACAGGGGAATCAGCCCCAGCATTTT.